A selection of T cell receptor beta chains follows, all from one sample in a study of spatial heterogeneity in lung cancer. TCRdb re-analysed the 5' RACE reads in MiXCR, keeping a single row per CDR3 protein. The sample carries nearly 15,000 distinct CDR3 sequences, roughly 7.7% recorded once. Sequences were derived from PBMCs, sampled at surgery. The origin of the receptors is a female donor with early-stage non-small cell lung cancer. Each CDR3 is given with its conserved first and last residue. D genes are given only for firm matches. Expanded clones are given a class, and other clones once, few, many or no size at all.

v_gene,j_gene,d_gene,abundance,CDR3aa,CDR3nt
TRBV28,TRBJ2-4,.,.,CASSPPVGIQYF,TGTGCCAGCTCCCCTCCCGTAGGCATTCAGTACTTC
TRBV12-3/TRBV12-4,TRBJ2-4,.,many,CASSFLQGLAKNIQYF,TGTGCCAGCAGTTTCCTTCAGGGCCTAGCCAAAAACATTCAGTACTTC
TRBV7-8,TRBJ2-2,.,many,CATVWVRGTGELFF,TGTGCCACCGTCTGGGTCAGAGGCACCGGGGAGCTGTTTTTT
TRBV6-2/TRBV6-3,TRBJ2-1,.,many,CASKKPDTANEQFF,TGTGCCAGCAAAAAACCTGATACGGCGAATGAGCAGTTCTTC
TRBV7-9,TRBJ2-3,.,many,CASSLRAEDTQYF,TGTGCCAGCAGCTTACGGGCGGAAGATACGCAGTATTTT
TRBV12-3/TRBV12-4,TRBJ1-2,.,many,CASSIIGGYGYTF,TGTGCCAGCAGTATCATAGGGGGCTATGGCTACACCTTC
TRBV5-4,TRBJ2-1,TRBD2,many,CASSWQAGDYNEQFF,TGTGCCAGCAGCTGGCAGGCGGGAGACTACAATGAGCAGTTCTTC
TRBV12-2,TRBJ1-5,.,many,CASRLAKAEGDQPQHF,TGTGCAAGTCGCTTAGCGAAGGCAGAGGGAGATCAGCCCCAGCATTTT
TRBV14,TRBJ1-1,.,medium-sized,CASSHQRNTEAFF,TGTGCCAGCAGCCACCAGAGAAACACTGAAGCTTTCTTT
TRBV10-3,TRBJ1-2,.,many,CAISESTQSRAYGYTF,TGTGCCATCAGTGAGTCGACTCAGTCAAGGGCCTATGGCTACACCTTC
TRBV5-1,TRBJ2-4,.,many,CASSQQSNQNIQYF,TGCGCCAGCAGCCAGCAATCGAATCAAAACATTCAGTACTTC
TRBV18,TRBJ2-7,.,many,CASSPGGLTLSSYEQYF,TGTGCCAGCTCACCCGGGGGGCTAACGTTGAGCTCCTACGAGCAGTACTTC
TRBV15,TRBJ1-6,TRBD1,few,CATRESGGHSPLHF,TGTGCCACCAGAGAGTCAGGGGGGCATTCACCCCTCCACTTT
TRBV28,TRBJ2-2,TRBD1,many,CASSLRTGNTGELFF,TGTGCCAGCAGTTTACGGACAGGGAACACCGGGGAGCTGTTTTTT
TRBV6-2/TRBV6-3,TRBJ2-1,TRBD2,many,CASSYSASGRAVNEQFF,TGTGCCAGCAGTTACTCTGCTAGCGGGAGGGCCGTCAATGAGCAGTTCTTC
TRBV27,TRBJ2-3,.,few,CASTRLGTDTQYF,TGTGCCAGCACGCGCCTGGGCACAGATACGCAGTATTTT
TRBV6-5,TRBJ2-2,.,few,CASSYQVPNTGELFF,TGTGCCAGCAGTTACCAGGTTCCGAACACCGGGGAGCTGTTTTTT
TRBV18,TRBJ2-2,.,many,CASSPEQRRTNTGELFF,TGTGCCAGCTCACCCGAGCAGCGGAGGACGAACACCGGGGAGCTGTTTTTT
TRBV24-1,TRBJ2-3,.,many,CATSDPPTAGSDTQYF,TGTGCCACCAGTGACCCCCCCACAGCAGGGTCGGATACGCAGTATTTT
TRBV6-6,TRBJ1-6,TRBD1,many,CASSSTGSGSYNSPLHF,TGTGCCAGCAGTTCGACAGGGAGTGGCTCCTATAATTCACCCCTCCACTTT
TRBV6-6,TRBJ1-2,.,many,CASSSQGLSYGYTF,TGTGCCAGCAGTTCCCAAGGCCTTTCCTATGGCTACACCTTC
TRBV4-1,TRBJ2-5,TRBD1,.,CASSETGEETQYF,TGCGCCAGCAGCGAAACAGGGGAAGAGACCCAGTACTTC
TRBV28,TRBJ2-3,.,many,CASSPVGVSSTDTQYF,TGTGCCAGCAGTCCTGTTGGGGTTAGTAGCACAGATACGCAGTATTTT
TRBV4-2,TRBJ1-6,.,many,CASSLDNLYNSPLHF,TGTGCCAGCAGCCTGGACAATCTCTATAATTCACCCCTCCACTTT
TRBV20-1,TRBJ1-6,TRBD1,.,CSAGDRETYNSPLHF,TGCAGTGCCGGGGACAGGGAGACCTATAATTCACCCCTCCACTTT
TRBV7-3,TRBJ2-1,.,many,CASSLAGGGSYNEQFF,TGTGCCAGCAGCTTAGCGGGTGGGGGCTCCTACAATGAGCAGTTCTTC
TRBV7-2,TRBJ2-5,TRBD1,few,CASSLMVLTGVPQETQYF,TGTGCCAGCAGCCTCATGGTCTTGACAGGGGTGCCTCAAGAGACCCAGTACTTC
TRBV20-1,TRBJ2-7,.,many,CSARDRSGRPLSHEQYF,TGCAGTGCTAGAGATAGAAGCGGGCGACCGCTTAGCCACGAGCAGTACTTC
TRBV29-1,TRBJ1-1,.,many,CSVGGWNTEAFF,TGCAGCGTTGGAGGTTGGAACACTGAAGCTTTCTTT
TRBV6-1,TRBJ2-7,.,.,CASSEDGSLYEQYF,TGTGCCAGCAGTGAGGACGGAAGCCTCTACGAGCAGTACTTC
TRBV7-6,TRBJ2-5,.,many,CASRTRQRETQYF,TGTGCCAGCAGGACGAGACAGCGAGAGACCCAGTACTTC
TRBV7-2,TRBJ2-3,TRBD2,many,CASSLISGGATDTQYF,TGTGCCAGCAGCTTGATTAGCGGGGGGGCCACAGATACGCAGTATTTT
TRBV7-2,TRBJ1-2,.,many,CASSLAHNFYGYTF,TGTGCCAGCAGCCTCGCCCACAATTTCTATGGCTACACCTTC
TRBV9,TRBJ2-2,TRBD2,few,CASSVGEGFNTGELFF,TGTGCCAGCAGCGTAGGGGAGGGGTTTAACACCGGGGAGCTGTTTTTT
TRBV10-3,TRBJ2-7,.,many,CAISGTMTVSYEQYF,TGTGCCATCAGTGGAACGATGACTGTCTCCTACGAGCAGTACTTC
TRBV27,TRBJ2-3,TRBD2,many,CASSPLAGNTDTQYF,TGTGCCAGCAGTCCACTAGCGGGGAACACAGATACGCAGTATTTT
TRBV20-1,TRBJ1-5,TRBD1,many,CSASRGTGNDEPQHF,TGCAGTGCGTCAAGGGGGACAGGGAACGATGAGCCCCAGCATTTT
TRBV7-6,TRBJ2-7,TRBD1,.,CASSVGQGAYEQYF,TGTGCCAGCAGCGTAGGACAGGGTGCCTACGAGCAGTACTTC
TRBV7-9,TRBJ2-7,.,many,CASSSLAGEQYF,TGTGCCAGCAGCTCCCTGGCTGGGGAGCAGTACTTC
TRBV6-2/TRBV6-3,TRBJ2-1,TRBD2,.,CASSSHSGGANNEQFF,TGTGCCAGCAGTTCTCATAGCGGGGGGGCCAACAATGAGCAGTTCTTC
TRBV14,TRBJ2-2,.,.,CASRPLGGDTGELFF,TGTGCCAGCAGACCCCTGGGGGGAGACACCGGGGAGCTGTTTTTT
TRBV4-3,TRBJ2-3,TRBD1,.,CASSQRSPTWTGYSTDTQYF,TGCGCCAGCAGCCAAAGGTCCCCCACTTGGACAGGTTATAGCACAGATACGCAGTATTTT
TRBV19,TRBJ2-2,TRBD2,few,CASSSPGGTGELFF,TGTGCCAGTAGCTCCCCGGGAGGGACCGGGGAGCTGTTTTTT
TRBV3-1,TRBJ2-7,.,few,CASSQGGLEQYF,TGTGCCAGCAGCCAAGGCGGCCTCGAGCAGTACTTC
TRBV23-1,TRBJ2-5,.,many,CASSRLETQYF,TGCGCCAGCAGTCGCCTGGAGACCCAGTACTTC
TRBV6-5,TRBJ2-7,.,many,CASRPGGYSYEQYF,TGTGCCAGCAGGCCCGGGGGCTACTCCTACGAGCAGTACTTC
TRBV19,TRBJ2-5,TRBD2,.,CASAPTPTRLAGEVETQYF,TGTGCCAGTGCCCCTACCCCCACGCGGCTAGCGGGAGAAGTTGAGACCCAGTACTTC
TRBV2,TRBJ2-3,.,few,CASSEWQGRTDTQYF,TGTGCCAGCAGTGAATGGCAGGGAAGGACAGATACGCAGTATTTT
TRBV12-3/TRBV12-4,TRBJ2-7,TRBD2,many,CASSSGGPYEQYF,TGTGCCAGCAGTTCGGGAGGGCCCTACGAGCAGTACTTC
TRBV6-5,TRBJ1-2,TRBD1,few,CASSSPGQGAHGYTF,TGTGCCAGCAGTTCGCCGGGACAGGGAGCCCATGGCTACACCTTC
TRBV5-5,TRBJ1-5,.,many,CASSGSDSLIFNQPQHF,TGTGCCAGCAGCGGGTCGGACAGCCTCATCTTTAATCAGCCCCAGCATTTT
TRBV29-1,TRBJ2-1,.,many,CSGVARKPALIYNEQFF,TGCAGCGGGGTCGCTCGGAAACCAGCCCTGATTTACAATGAGCAGTTCTTC